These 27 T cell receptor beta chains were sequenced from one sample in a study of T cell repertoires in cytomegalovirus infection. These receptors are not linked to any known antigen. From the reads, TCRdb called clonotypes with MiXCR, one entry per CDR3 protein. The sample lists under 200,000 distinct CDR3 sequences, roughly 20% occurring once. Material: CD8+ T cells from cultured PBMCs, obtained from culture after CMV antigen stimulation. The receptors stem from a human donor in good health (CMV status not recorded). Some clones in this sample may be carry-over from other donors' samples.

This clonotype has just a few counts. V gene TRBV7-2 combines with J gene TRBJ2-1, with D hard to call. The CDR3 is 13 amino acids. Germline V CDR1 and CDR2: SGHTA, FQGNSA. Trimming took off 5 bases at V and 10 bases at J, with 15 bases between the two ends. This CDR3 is CASSPRPAREQFF. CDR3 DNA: TGTGCCAGCAGCCCCCGACCAGCACGGGAGCAGTTCTTC.

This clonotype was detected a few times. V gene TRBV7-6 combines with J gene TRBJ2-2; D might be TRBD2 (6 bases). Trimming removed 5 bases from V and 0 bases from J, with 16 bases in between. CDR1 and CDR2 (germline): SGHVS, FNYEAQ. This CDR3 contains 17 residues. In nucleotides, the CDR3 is TGTGCCAGCAGCCCCCTGGCGCGGACTACGAACACCGGGGAGCTGTTTTTT. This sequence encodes CASSPLARTTNTGELFF.

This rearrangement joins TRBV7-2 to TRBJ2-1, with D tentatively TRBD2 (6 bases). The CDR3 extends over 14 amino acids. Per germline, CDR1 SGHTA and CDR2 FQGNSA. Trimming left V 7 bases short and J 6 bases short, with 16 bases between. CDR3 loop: CASNLGGYINEQFF. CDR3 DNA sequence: TGTGCCAGCAACCTCGGGGGATACATCAATGAGCAGTTCTTC.

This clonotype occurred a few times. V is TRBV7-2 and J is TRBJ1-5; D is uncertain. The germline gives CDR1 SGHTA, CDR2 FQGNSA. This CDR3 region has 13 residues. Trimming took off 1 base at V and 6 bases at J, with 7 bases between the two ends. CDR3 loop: CASSLVGSQPQHF. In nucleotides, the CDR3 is TGTGCCAGCAGCTTAGTGGGAAGTCAGCCCCAGCATTTT.

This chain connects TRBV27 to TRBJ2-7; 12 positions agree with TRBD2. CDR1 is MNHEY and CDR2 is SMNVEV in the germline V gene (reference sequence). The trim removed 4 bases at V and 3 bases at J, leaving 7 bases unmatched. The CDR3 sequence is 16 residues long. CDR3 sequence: CASSSRLAGDLYEQYF. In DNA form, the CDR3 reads TGTGCCAGCAGTTCGAGACTAGCGGGGGACCTCTACGAGCAGTACTTC.

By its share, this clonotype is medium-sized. CDR3 region: CASSPPTGVINEQYF. For the CDR3, the DNA is TGTGCCAGCAGCCCCCCTACAGGGGTTATAAACGAGCAGTACTTC. The V gene is TRBV11-2, the J gene TRBJ2-7, with TRBD1 matching 7 bases. Germline V gene data show CDR1 as SGHAT and CDR2 as FQNNGV. The CDR3 sequence is 15 residues long. V lost 5 bases to trimming and J lost 5 bases; unmatched junction nucleotides: 12. The full variable domain, its missing parts supplied by reference TRBV11-2 and TRBJ2-7, is EAGVAQSPRYKIIEKRQSVAFWCNPISGHATLYWYQQILGQGPKLLIQFQNNGVVDDSQLPKDRFSAERLKGVDSTLKIQPAKLEDSAVYLCASSPPTGVINEQYFGPGTRLTVT.

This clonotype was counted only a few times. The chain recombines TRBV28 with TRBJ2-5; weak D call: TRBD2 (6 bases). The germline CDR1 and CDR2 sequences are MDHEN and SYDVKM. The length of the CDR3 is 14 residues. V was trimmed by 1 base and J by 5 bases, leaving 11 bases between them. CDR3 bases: TGTGCCAGCAGTTTATACTCAGGGAGGGAGACCCAGTACTTC. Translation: CASSLYSGRETQYF.

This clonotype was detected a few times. CDR3 loop: CASSFIPEAFF. In DNA, the CDR3 is TGTGCCAGCAGCTTTATCCCTGAAGCTTTCTTT. The chain combines TRBV7-2 with TRBJ1-1; D ambiguous. Trimming shortened V by 3 bases and J by 6 bases, and 5 bases separated the two germline ends. The CDR3 totals 11 residues. Germline V gives CDR1 SGHTA, CDR2 FQGNSA.

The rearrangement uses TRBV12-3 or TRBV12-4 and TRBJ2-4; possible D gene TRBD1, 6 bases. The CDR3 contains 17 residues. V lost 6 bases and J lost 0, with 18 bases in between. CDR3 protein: CASSTGQPFRAKNIQYF. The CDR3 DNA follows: TGTGCCAGCAGCACCGGACAGCCATTTCGAGCCAAAAACATTCAGTACTTC.

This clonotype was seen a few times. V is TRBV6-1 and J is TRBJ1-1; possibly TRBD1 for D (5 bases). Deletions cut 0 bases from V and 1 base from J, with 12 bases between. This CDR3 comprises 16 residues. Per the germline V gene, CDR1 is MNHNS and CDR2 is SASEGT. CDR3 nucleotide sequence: TGTGCCAGCAGTGAAGCTGAGACGGGGGGGAACACTGAAGCTTTCTTT. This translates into CASSEAETGGNTEAFF.

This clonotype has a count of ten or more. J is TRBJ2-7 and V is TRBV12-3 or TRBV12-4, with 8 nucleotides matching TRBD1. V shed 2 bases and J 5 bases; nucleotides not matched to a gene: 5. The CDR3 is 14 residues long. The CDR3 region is CASSLTQGDNEQYF. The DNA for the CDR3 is TGTGCCAGCAGTTTAACACAGGGGGACAACGAGCAGTACTTC.

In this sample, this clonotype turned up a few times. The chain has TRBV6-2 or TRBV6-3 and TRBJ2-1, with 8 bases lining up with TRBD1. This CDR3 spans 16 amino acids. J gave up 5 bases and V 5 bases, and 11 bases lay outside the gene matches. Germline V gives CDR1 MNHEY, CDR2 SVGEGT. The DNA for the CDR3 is TGTGCCAGCAGTAAAACGACAGGGGTTCCGCACAATGAGCAGTTCTTC. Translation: CASSKTTGVPHNEQFF.

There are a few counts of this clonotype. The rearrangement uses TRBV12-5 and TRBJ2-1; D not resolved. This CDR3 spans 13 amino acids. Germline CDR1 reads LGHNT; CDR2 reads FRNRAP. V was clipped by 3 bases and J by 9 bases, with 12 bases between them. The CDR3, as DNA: TGTGCTAGTGGTTTACCCCAAAGTCCTGAGCAGTTCTTC. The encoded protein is CASGLPQSPEQFF. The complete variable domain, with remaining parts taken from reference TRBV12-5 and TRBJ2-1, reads DARVTQTPRHKVTEMGQEVTMRCQPILGHNTVFWYRQTMMQGLELLAYFRNRAPLDDSGMPKDRFSAEMPDATLATLKIQPSEPRDSAVYFCASGLPQSPEQFFGPGTRLTVL.

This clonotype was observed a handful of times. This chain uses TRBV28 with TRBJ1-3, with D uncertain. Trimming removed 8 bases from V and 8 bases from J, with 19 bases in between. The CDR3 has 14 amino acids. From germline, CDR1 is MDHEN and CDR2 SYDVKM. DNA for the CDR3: TGTGCCAGCGTCCCCAGGAAGGTTCCCGACACCATATATTTT. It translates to CASVPRKVPDTIYF.

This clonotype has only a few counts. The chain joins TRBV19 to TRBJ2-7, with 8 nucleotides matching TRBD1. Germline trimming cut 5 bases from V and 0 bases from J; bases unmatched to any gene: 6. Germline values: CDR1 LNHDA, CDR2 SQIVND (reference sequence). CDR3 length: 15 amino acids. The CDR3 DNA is TGTGCCAGTAGTGGCGCGACAGGGGCCTCCTACGAGCAGTACTTC. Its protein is CASSGATGASYEQYF.

The CDR3 is CATELISTANYGYTF. Here the CDR3 DNA reads TGTGCCACTGAGCTAATCTCGACGGCTAACTATGGCTACACCTTC. The V call is TRBV7-8, the J call TRBJ1-2; D is unclear. The length of the CDR3 is 15 residues. V shed 10 bases and J shed 0 bases, with 18 bases lying between them. Germline assignment: CDR1 SGHVS and CDR2 FQNEAQ.

The DNA for the CDR3 is TGTGCCAGCAGAACAGGTCAGGGCTTCCAAGAGACCCAGTACTTC. Its translation: CASRTGQGFQETQYF. The V and J genes are TRBV27 and TRBJ2-5; D is possibly TRBD1 (5 bases). Germline V CDR1 and CDR2: MNHEY, SMNVEV (reference sequence). This CDR3 is built from 15 residues. V lost 6 bases and J lost 1, with 15 bases in between.

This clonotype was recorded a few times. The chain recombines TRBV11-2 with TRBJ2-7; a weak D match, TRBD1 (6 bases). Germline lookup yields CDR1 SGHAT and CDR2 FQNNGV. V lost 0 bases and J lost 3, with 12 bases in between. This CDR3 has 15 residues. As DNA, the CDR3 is TGTGCCAGCAGCTTAGAGGTACAGGGCCTCTACGAGCAGTACTTC. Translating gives CASSLEVQGLYEQYF.

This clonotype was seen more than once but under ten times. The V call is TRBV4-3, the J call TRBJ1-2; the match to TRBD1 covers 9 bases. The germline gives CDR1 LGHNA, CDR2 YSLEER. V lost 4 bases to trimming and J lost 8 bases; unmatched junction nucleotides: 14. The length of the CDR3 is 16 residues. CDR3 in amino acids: CASSPPETGGKDGYTF. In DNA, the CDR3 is TGCGCCAGCAGCCCCCCTGAGACAGGGGGAAAGGACGGCTACACCTTC.

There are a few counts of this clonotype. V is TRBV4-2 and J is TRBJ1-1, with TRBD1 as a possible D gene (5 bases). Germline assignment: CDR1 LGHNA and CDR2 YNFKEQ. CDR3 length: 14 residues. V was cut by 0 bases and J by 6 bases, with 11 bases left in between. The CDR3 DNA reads TGTGCCAGCAGCCAAGATGAGGGGATCCCTGAAGCTTTCTTT. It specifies CASSQDEGIPEAFF.

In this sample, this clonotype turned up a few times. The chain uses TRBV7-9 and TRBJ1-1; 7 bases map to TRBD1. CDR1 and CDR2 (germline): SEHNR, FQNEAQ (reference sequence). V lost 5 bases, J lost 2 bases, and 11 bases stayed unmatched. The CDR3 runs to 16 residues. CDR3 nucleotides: TGTGCCAGCAGCCCACCGGGACAGACATTCAACACTGAAGCTTTCTTT. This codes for CASSPPGQTFNTEAFF.

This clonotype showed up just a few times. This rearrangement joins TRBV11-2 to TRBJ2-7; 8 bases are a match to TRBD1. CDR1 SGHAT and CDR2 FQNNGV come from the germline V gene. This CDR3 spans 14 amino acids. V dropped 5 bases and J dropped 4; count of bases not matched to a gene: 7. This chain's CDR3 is CASSHTGGPYEQYF. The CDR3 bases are TGTGCCAGCAGCCACACAGGGGGTCCATACGAGCAGTACTTC.

CDR3 amino acids: CASSAGGPYNEQFF. The CDR3 DNA sequence: TGTGCCAGCAGTGCCGGGGGGCCCTACAATGAGCAGTTCTTC. The chain carries TRBV12-3 or TRBV12-4 and TRBJ2-1, with D perhaps matching TRBD2 (7 bases). With 5 bases removed from V and 2 bases from J, the gap between germline ends came to 10 bases. CDR3 size: 14 residues.

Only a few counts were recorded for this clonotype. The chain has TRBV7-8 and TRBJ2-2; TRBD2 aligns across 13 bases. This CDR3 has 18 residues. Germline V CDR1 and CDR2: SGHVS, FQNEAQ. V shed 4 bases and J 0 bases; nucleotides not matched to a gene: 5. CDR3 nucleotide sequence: TGTGCCAGCAGCTATCGACTAGCGGGGGGCCCGAACACCGGGGAGCTGTTTTTT. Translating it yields CASSYRLAGGPNTGELFF.

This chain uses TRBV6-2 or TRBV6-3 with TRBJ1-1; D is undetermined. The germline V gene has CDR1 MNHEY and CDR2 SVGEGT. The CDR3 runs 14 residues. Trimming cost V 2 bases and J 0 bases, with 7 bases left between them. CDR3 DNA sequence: TGTGCCAGCAGTTACGTAAACTTGAACACTGAAGCTTTCTTT. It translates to CASSYVNLNTEAFF.

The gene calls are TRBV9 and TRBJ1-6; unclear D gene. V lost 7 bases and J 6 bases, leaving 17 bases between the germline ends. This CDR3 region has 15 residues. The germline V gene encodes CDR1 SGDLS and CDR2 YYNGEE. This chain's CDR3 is CASARGGSSNSPLHF. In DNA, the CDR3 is TGTGCCAGCGCCCGGGGAGGGTCCAGTAATTCACCCCTCCACTTT.

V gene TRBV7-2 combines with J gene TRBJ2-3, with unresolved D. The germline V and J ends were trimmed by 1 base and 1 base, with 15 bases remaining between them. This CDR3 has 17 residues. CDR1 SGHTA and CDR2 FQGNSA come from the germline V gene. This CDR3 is CASSLVSDGWGTDTQYF. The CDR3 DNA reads TGTGCCAGCAGCTTAGTATCTGACGGTTGGGGCACAGATACGCAGTATTTT.